This TCR beta chain was identified during a study of T cells in tuberculosis. Study at large: T cells were selected with CD1B tetramers loaded with glucose monomycolate.

This clone was seen once. After thawing and overnight rest, PBMC were stained with GMM-loaded CD1B tetramer, viability dye and anti-CD3 for sorting. CD1B tetramers were loaded with Rhodococcus equi-derived C32 glucose monomycolate. From each donor, about 100,000 tetramer-negative cells were sorted. V lost 5 bases, J lost 7 bases, and 33 bases lay in between. This CDR3 has 19 residues. Per germline, CDR1 SGHAT and CDR2 FQNNGV. Using immunoSEQ multiplex PCR, the repertoire was profiled, and TCRdb retains in-frame clones only, with some absent. The table includes about 88,000 clones, approximately 90% detected once.

This receptor was obtained from an adult woman with latent tuberculosis. The sequenced sample consisted of CD1b-GMM tetramer-negative cells sorted from PBMCs. The V gene is TRBV11-2, the J gene TRBJ2-7, with a possible D match to TRBD2 (7 bases). CDR3 DNA sequence: TGTGCCAGCAGCCCAAACACCCTAGTCGGGGGGTTGGGGGCAGGGGAGCAGTACGTC. As protein: CASSPNTLVGGLGAGEQYV.